Included here is one T cell receptor beta chain sequence, with context. This specimen belongs to a study of control samples from healthy donors and cancer patients. The protocol was immunoSEQ multiplex PCR, while the TCRdb copy is restricted to in-frame clones and leaves out a portion. The data hold 230,000 or so clones, with around 94% observed a single time. V was trimmed by 5 bases and J by 6 bases, leaving 14 bases between them. This CDR3 is 14 amino acids long. The V gene's germline CDR1 is SGHTA and CDR2 FQGTGA. The chain recombines TRBV7-3 with TRBJ2-1, with D possibly being TRBD1 or TRBD2 (6 bases each). This clonotype originated in a man in his fifties or sixties in good health. The sequencing input was blood. The CDR3 sequence is CASSRTGGGNEQFF. The CDR3 DNA reads as TGTGCCAGCAGCCGAACAGGAGGGGGCAATGAGCAGTTCTTC.